This T cell receptor beta chain is from a study of cytomegalovirus exposure and HLA in healthy donors. The PCR was carried out with 60 Vbeta primers and 13 Jbeta primers. Repertoires were generated with immunoSEQ multiplex PCR, while TCRdb's copy carries only in-frame clones and drops some. The data contain about 160,000 clones, 70% to 80% of them singletons. From germline, CDR1 is SGHRS and CDR2 YFSETQ. V gave up 0 bases and J gave up 3 bases; unmatched junction bases: 5. The CDR3 extends over 15 amino acids. The source material was PBMCs. This clonotype was obtained from a middle-aged man in good health and CMV-seronegative. V usage is TRBV5-1 and J usage is TRBJ1-1, with 7 bases fitting TRBD1. The CDR3 bases are TGCGCCAGCAGCTTGGAGACAGGGTTGGACACTGAAGCTTTCTTT. Its protein is CASSLETGLDTEAFF.